A selection of T cell receptor beta chains follows, all from one sample in a study of blood T cell repertoires in COVID-19. Sequenced by immunoSEQ multiplex PCR; TCRdb stores in-frame clones only, minus some. There are 300,000 to 450,000 clones in the sample; more than 75% occur only once, and roughly 1% lies in the top ten. Input material: PBMCs or T cells enriched from blood (not recorded which). The receptors stem from a woman aged 25 to 45 who had recovered from COVID-19. Both conserved end residues are part of each CDR3. The order of the fields is clone size, J gene, V gene, D gene, CDR3 DNA, CDR3 protein. The D gene is left open where the match is weak. Size tells how often a clone was seen (once, few, many) or the class of an expanded clone, and some rows leave it out.

>few|TRBJ1-2|TRBV2|TRBD1
TGTGCCAGCAGAGCTACGGGACAGGGCGGCCTTGGCTACACCTTC
CASRATGQGGLGYTF
>.|TRBJ2-4|TRBV7-9|.
TGTGCCAGCAGCTTAGCGGTTGCCGGGGGAGCCAAAAACATTCAGTACTTC
CASSLAVAGGAKNIQYF
>.|TRBJ2-5|TRBV5-1|.
TGCGCCAGCAGCCCCGACAGAAGTCTCAAAGAGACCCAGTACTTC
CASSPDRSLKETQYF
>.|TRBJ2-7|TRBV28|.
TGTGCCAGCAGTACCCGAGGGGGACAAGGGCTCTACGAGCAGTACTTC
CASSTRGGQGLYEQYF
>.|TRBJ1-3|TRBV30|.
TGTGCCTGGAGTTTGGGAGGAGCTAACTCTGGAAACACCATATATTTT
CAWSLGGANSGNTIYF
>few|TRBJ1-1|TRBV5-8|TRBD1
TGTGCCAGCAGCTTCGGGACAGGGACGGAAGCTTTCTTT
CASSFGTGTEAFF
>.|TRBJ2-2|TRBV9|TRBD2
TGTGCCAGCAGCGGAAATAGCGGGGGGGCCGGGGAGCTGTTTTTT
CASSGNSGGAGELFF
>.|TRBJ1-2|TRBV28|.
TGTGCCAGCAGTTTATCACAGGCTGGTGGCTATGGCTACACCTTC
CASSLSQAGGYGYTF
>once|TRBJ1-2|TRBV20-1|TRBD1
TGCAGTGCTAGTCCAGGGGGAGCCTATGGCTACACCTTC
CSASPGGAYGYTF
>.|TRBJ1-6|TRBV10-1|TRBD1
TGCGCCAGCAGTTTTGGGCCCCGGGACAGTTACAAAACCAGGGGTTCACCCCTCCACTTT
CASSFGPRDSYKTRGSPLHF
>.|TRBJ2-3|TRBV10-3|TRBD1
TGTGCCATCAGTGGGAAGGGGACAGGGGCGGGAGATACGCAGTATTTT
CAISGKGTGAGDTQYF
>.|TRBJ2-5|TRBV28|.
TGTGCCAGCCGGTTCAGGGGCAGAGAGACCCAGTACTTC
CASRFRGRETQYF
>.|TRBJ1-2|TRBV5-6|.
TGTGCCAGCAGCGCCGACAGGGGCTACACCTTC
CASSADRGYTF
>.|TRBJ2-2|TRBV28|.
TGTGCCAGCAGTACCCGACAAATTGCGAACACCGGGGAGCTGTTTTTT
CASSTRQIANTGELFF
>.|TRBJ2-1|TRBV10-1|TRBD1
TGCGCCAGCAGTGCCGGGACAGGGGTTCGGTACAATGAGCAGTTCTTC
CASSAGTGVRYNEQFF
>.|TRBJ2-5|TRBV4-3|TRBD1
TGCGCCAGCAGCCAAGATCTGGCGGGACAGGGTCAAGAGACCCAGTACTTC
CASSQDLAGQGQETQYF
>once|TRBJ2-5|TRBV11-2|TRBD2
TGTGCCAGCAGCTTAGGGGCTAGCGGGGGGGTCCAAGAGACCCAGTACTTC
CASSLGASGGVQETQYF
>.|TRBJ1-5|TRBV2|TRBD1
TGTGCCAGTTGCAGGGGGCAGTCAGGCCAGCCCCAGCATTTT
CASCRGQSGQPQHF
>once|TRBJ2-4|TRBV27|TRBD2
TGTGCCAGCAGTTTTGGCCTAGCGGGGGCCGGGGGGAACATTCAGTACTTC
CASSFGLAGAGGNIQYF
>.|TRBJ2-7|TRBV28|.
TGTGCCAGCATTTCCCCTTCCCCCGCGGCCCCCGAGCAGTACTTC
CASISPSPAAPEQYF
>.|TRBJ1-2|TRBV19|TRBD1
TGTGCCAGTAGTATTTCGGGCAGGGGGCTGGATGGCTACACCTTC
CASSISGRGLDGYTF
>few|TRBJ2-2|TRBV24-1|TRBD1
TGTGCCACCAGAGACACAGGGGTTACCGGGGAGCTGTTTTTT
CATRDTGVTGELFF
>.|TRBJ2-7|TRBV28|TRBD2
TGTGCCAGCAGTTCCCGGACTAGCGGGGGGGCCAACGGCGAGCAGTACTTC
CASSSRTSGGANGEQYF
>.|TRBJ1-1|TRBV19|.
TGTGCCAGTATTAGGCGGTCGGCGGCTTTGAACACTGAAGCTTTCTTT
CASIRRSAALNTEAFF
>.|TRBJ2-1|TRBV7-8|TRBD2
TGTGCCAGCAGCTTAGGTGACGCGGGGGGCCGTGGCAATGAGCAGTTCTTC
CASSLGDAGGRGNEQFF
>.|TRBJ1-1|TRBV6-2/TRBV6-3|.
TGTGCCAGCAGTCCCCCGGTGGGACACTTGAACACTGAAGCTTTCTTT
CASSPPVGHLNTEAFF
>.|TRBJ1-2|TRBV4-3|TRBD1
TGCGCCAGCAGCCAAAGACAGGGGGATGGCTACACCTTC
CASSQRQGDGYTF
>.|TRBJ1-6|TRBV2|.
TGTGCCAGCAGTGAGTCAGGGCAGGATTCACCCCTCCACTTT
CASSESGQDSPLHF
>.|TRBJ2-6|TRBV4-3|TRBD2
TGCGCCAGCAGCAGGACTAGAACCTCTGGTGGGGCCAACGTCCTGACTTTC
CASSRTRTSGGANVLTF
>.|TRBJ1-5|TRBV7-9|.
TGTGCCAGCAGCTTAGGGGGGACAATCAATCAGCCCCAGCATTTT
CASSLGGTINQPQHF
>.|TRBJ1-6|TRBV18|.
TGTGCCAGCTCACCACCGTCAGGGGAATCGTCGGCCCTCCACTTT
CASSPPSGESSALHF
>.|TRBJ1-5|TRBV30|.
TGTGCCTGGAGTGTAACTGGCGGGCCTCAGCCCCAGCATTTT
CAWSVTGGPQPQHF
>.|TRBJ1-6|TRBV9|.
TGTGCCAGCAGCGTGGGTATAGCACGGGATAATTCACCCCTCCACTTT
CASSVGIARDNSPLHF
>.|TRBJ1-1|TRBV19|.
TGTGCCAGTAGTGCGTTGAACACTGAAGCTTTCTTT
CASSALNTEAFF
>many|TRBJ2-7|TRBV2|TRBD1
TGTGCCAGCAGTGGGACAGGGATTTGGGAGCAGTACTTC
CASSGTGIWEQYF
>.|TRBJ1-2|TRBV30|.
TGTGCCTGGCTCTACAAGGGCCGGGGAAACTATGGCTACACCTTC
CAWLYKGRGNYGYTF
>once|TRBJ2-7|TRBV27|.
TGTGCCAGCAGTCTGACAGCGTCCTACGAGCAGTACTTC
CASSLTASYEQYF
>.|TRBJ2-1|TRBV9|TRBD2
TGTGCCAGCAGCCCCGGACTAGCGGGGGACAATGAGCAGTTCTTC
CASSPGLAGDNEQFF
>once|TRBJ2-6|TRBV6-2/TRBV6-3|TRBD1
TGTGCCAGCAGCCTCGGGACAGGGGGCGGCCCTGGGGCCAACGTCCTGACTTTC
CASSLGTGGGPGANVLTF
>.|TRBJ2-1|TRBV18|TRBD1
TGTGCCAGCTCGAGACAGGGGAGCTCCTACAATGAGCAGTTCTTC
CASSRQGSSYNEQFF
>.|TRBJ2-7|TRBV4-1|.
TGCGCCAGCAGCCAGAGGGGGGGACCCACCTACGAGCAGTACTTC
CASSQRGGPTYEQYF
>.|TRBJ2-1|TRBV11-2|.
TGTGCCAGCAGCCCGCCATTATCGGGGGAGCAGTTCTTC
CASSPPLSGEQFF
>once|TRBJ2-5|TRBV12-5|.
TGTGCTAGTGGTTTGGGACAACAAGAGACCCAGTACTTC
CASGLGQQETQYF
>.|TRBJ2-7|TRBV7-8|.
TGTGCCAGCAGCCGCCCCCCTCTAGGATCGACTGCCTACGAGCAGTACTTC
CASSRPPLGSTAYEQYF
>once|TRBJ1-1|TRBV18|TRBD1
TGTGCCAGCTCGCGGGACAGAGACACTGAAGCTTTCTTT
CASSRDRDTEAFF
>.|TRBJ2-1|TRBV19|TRBD1
TGTGCCAGTAGTATAGAGGGACAGTCCTACAATGAGCAGTTCTTC
CASSIEGQSYNEQFF
>once|TRBJ1-2|TRBV7-2|.
TGTGCCAGCAGCTTAGCGTGGGGGCCAACAGGAGGCTACACCTTC
CASSLAWGPTGGYTF
>.|TRBJ1-1|TRBV7-8|.
TGTGCCAGCAGCCAACAGGGTACCACTGAAGCTTTCTTT
CASSQQGTTEAFF
>.|TRBJ1-1|TRBV6-5|.
TGTGCCAGCAGCCGACGGGGGGGGCTGAGCACTGAAGCTTTCTTT
CASSRRGGLSTEAFF
>.|TRBJ1-2|TRBV4-3|TRBD1
TGCGCCAGCAGCCAAGAGGGACAGGGCAACTATGGCTACACCTTC
CASSQEGQGNYGYTF
>.|TRBJ2-3|TRBV7-2|TRBD1
TGTGCCAGCAGCTTAGTAGGGGGCGCTTCCCCAGATACGCAGTATTTT
CASSLVGGASPDTQYF
>.|TRBJ2-5|TRBV28|.
TGTGCCAGCAGTTTCCCAGGGGTGGTGGAGACCCAGTACTTC
CASSFPGVVETQYF
>.|TRBJ2-2|TRBV12-5|TRBD1
TGTGCTAGTGGTTCAGGGGTACAGGGGGCTGGGGAGCTGTTTTTT
CASGSGVQGAGELFF
>.|TRBJ2-7|TRBV10-3|.
TGTGCCATCAGTCAAAACCCAGGCAGGGCGAGCTACGAGCAGTACTTC
CAISQNPGRASYEQYF
>.|TRBJ1-5|TRBV11-2|.
TGTGCCAGCAGTCCCGAACAGTTCCCTACTCAGCCCCAGCATTTT
CASSPEQFPTQPQHF
>once|TRBJ2-5|TRBV5-1|.
TGCGCCAGCAGCTGGGGGCGGTTGGCCGCGCCCCAAGAGACCCAGTACTTC
CASSWGRLAAPQETQYF
>.|TRBJ2-7|TRBV29-1|TRBD2
TGCAGCGCCGGGACTAGCGGGGTATACGAGCAGTACTTC
CSAGTSGVYEQYF
>.|TRBJ1-2|TRBV29-1|TRBD1
TGCAGCGTTTCCGGGACAGGGAGGTTTAATGGCTACACCTTC
CSVSGTGRFNGYTF
>.|TRBJ1-5|TRBV12-3/TRBV12-4|.
TGTGCCAGCAGTTTAGGAGGGCCCCAGCATTTT
CASSLGGPQHF